These 29 T cell receptor beta chains came from one sample sequenced in a study of blood T cell repertoires in COVID-19. Sequencing used immunoSEQ multiplex PCR; TCRdb keeps in-frame clones, though not all of them. The repertoire holds 290,000 or so clones, about nine tenths seen once, with less than 3% in the top ten. Sequencing input: PBMCs or T cells enriched from blood (not recorded which). These receptors came from a woman aged 18-35 years who had recovered from COVID-19.

V usage is TRBV30 and J usage is TRBJ1-6; TRBD1 is a possible D gene (6 bases). CDR1 is GTSNPN and CDR2 is SVGIG in the germline V gene (reference sequence). Trimming removed 2 bases from V and 8 bases from J, with 16 bases in between. CDR3 length equals 15 residues. For the CDR3, the DNA is TGTGCCTGGAGTTCCACTCAGGGGCCCTATTCACCCCTCCACTTT. Amino acids: CAWSSTQGPYSPLHF.

The chain joins TRBV13 to TRBJ2-7; D is perhaps TRBD1 (6 bases). CDR1 and CDR2 (germline): PRHDT, FYEKMQ (reference sequence). CDR3 length equals 12 residues. V lost 3 bases and J lost 9, with 12 bases in between. The CDR3 DNA follows: TGTGCCAGCAGCTTCGGACAGCTCCTGCAGTACTTC. As protein: CASSFGQLLQYF.

In this sample, this clone turned up a few times. The chain has TRBV28 and TRBJ1-3; maybe TRBD1 (5 bases). The CDR3 has 16 residues. CDR1 is MDHEN and CDR2 is SYDVKM in the germline V gene. V was shortened by 4 bases and J by 3 bases, with 16 bases between the two germline ends. As DNA, the CDR3 is TGTGCCAGCAGTTCTGGGACCGGGACTCATGGAAACACCATATATTTT. This translates into CASSSGTGTHGNTIYF.

The V call is TRBV5-1, the J call TRBJ2-1, with 8 bases that match TRBD1. Germline V gene data show CDR1 as SGHRS and CDR2 as YFSETQ. After removal of 3 bases from V and 6 bases from J, the junction contained 8 bases not matched to a gene. This CDR3 has 15 amino acids. CDR3 region: CASSWGQVIGNEQFF. CDR3 nucleotide sequence: TGCGCCAGCAGCTGGGGACAGGTTATCGGCAATGAGCAGTTCTTC.

The chain has TRBV4-3 and TRBJ2-1, with 11 bases fitting TRBD2. The V segment lost 0 bases and the J segment 5 bases; nucleotides outside the gene matches: 12. Germline V lookup: CDR1 LGHNA, CDR2 YSLEER. The CDR3 spans 19 residues. The CDR3 DNA reads as TGCGCCAGCAGCCAAGACCTGCTTACGTTAGCGGGGGGGGACAATGAGCAGTTCTTC. It codes for CASSQDLLTLAGGDNEQFF.

V gene TRBV29-1 combines with J gene TRBJ2-1; 8 bases agree with TRBD2. CDR3 length: 16 residues. J was trimmed by 10 bases and V by 4 bases; bases with no gene match: 18. CDR1 is SQVTM, CDR2 ANQGSEA, per germline. CDR3 residues: CSVGPMGGLAFSEQFF. CDR3 DNA sequence: TGCAGCGTTGGCCCAATGGGCGGACTAGCCTTCAGCGAGCAGTTCTTC.

The chain is built from TRBV10-3 and TRBJ2-5; D is possibly TRBD1 (6 bases). Trimming removed 6 bases at V and 1 base at J, with 12 bases between. This CDR3 region has 14 residues. Germline V gene data show CDR1 as ENHRY and CDR2 as SYGVKD. The CDR3: CAIRDRAVQETQYF. DNA of the CDR3: TGTGCCATCAGGGACAGAGCGGTCCAAGAGACCCAGTACTTC.

J is TRBJ2-2 and V is TRBV2; D is possibly TRBD2 (6 bases). V was pared by 4 bases and J by 3 bases, with 9 bases between. The CDR3 length is 14 residues. The germline CDR1 and CDR2 sequences are SNHLY and FYNNEI. The CDR3 region has the DNA TGTGCCAGCAGTGGACTAGAAGACACCGGGGAGCTGTTTTTT. It translates to CASSGLEDTGELFF.

This clone was counted a single time. The chain employs TRBV19 and TRBJ1-1; a possible D gene is TRBD1 (5 bases). V lost 8 bases and J lost 5, with 12 bases in between. CDR1 and CDR2 from the germline V gene are LNHDA and SQIVND (reference sequence). The length of the CDR3 is 12 residues. Here the CDR3 reads CASCQGGTEAFF. The CDR3 nucleotides read TGTGCCAGTTGCCAGGGTGGGACTGAAGCTTTCTTT.

CDR3 loop: CASSQDRGSGVTDTQYF. For the CDR3, the DNA is TGCGCCAGCAGCCAAGATCGGGGTAGCGGGGTCACAGATACGCAGTATTTT. This rearrangement joins TRBV4-3 to TRBJ2-3; 8 bases agree with TRBD2. Germline CDR1 LGHNA, CDR2 YSLEER. This CDR3 has 17 amino acids. J gave up 2 bases and V 0 bases, and 7 bases lay outside the gene matches.

The gene calls are TRBV20-1 and TRBJ2-1; TRBD2 matches 12 bases. With 6 bases clipped from V and 4 bases from J, the junction kept 7 bases outside the gene matches. The CDR3 extends over 15 amino acids. The germline CDR1 and CDR2 sequences are DFQATT and SNEGSKA (reference sequence). The CDR3 nucleotides are TGCAGTGCCAGTCCACTAGCGGGAGGTTACAATGAGCAGTTCTTC. Translating it yields CSASPLAGGYNEQFF.

This chain links TRBV15 with TRBJ1-1; TRBD1 agrees at 8 bases. Unmatched junction bases numbered 6, after V lost 0 bases and J lost 6 bases. Per germline, CDR1 LNHNV and CDR2 YYDKDF (reference sequence). This CDR3 has 15 residues. CDR3 DNA: TGTGCCACCAGCAGAGATGGACAGGGAGGGTCTGAAGCTTTCTTT. Translated, it gives CATSRDGQGGSEAFF.

The V call is TRBV24-1, the J call TRBJ2-5; TRBD1 aligns across 10 bases. Unmatched junction bases numbered 4, after V lost 3 bases and J lost 4 bases. Germline V gene data show CDR1 as KGHDR and CDR2 as SFDVKD. The CDR3 has 15 amino acids. The CDR3 loop is CATSDTGTGAETQYF. The CDR3 DNA follows: TGTGCCACCAGTGATACCGGGACAGGGGCAGAGACCCAGTACTTC.

This chain connects TRBV11-3 to TRBJ1-1, with a tentative D call TRBD1 (6 bases). Germline CDR1 reads SGHNT; CDR2 reads YENEEA. V dropped 2 bases and J dropped 3 bases, with 13 bases sitting between them. CDR3 length equals 15 residues. In DNA form, the CDR3 reads TGTGCCAGCAGCTTAAGGACAGTGGAGGACACTGAAGCTTTCTTT. As protein: CASSLRTVEDTEAFF.

The chain links TRBV7-2 to TRBJ1-2; possibly TRBD1 for D (6 bases). There are 15 residues in the CDR3. In germline, CDR1 is SGHTA, CDR2 FQGNSA. V was cut by 1 base and J by 4 bases, with 13 bases left in between. This CDR3 reads CASSLGGGIVYGYTF. CDR3 bases: TGTGCCAGCAGCTTAGGGGGGGGCATTGTCTATGGCTACACCTTC.

This clone was seen many times. V and J are TRBV28 and TRBJ1-3; 8 nucleotides line up with TRBD1. The CDR3 has 14 amino acids. CDR1 MDHEN and CDR2 SYDVKM come from the germline V gene. J lost 3 bases, V lost 8 bases, and 6 bases had no gene match. CDR3 coding DNA: TGTGCCAGCCGCCCAGGGGGCCTTGGAAACACCATATATTTT. Amino acid sequence: CASRPGGLGNTIYF.

The chain links TRBV5-1 to TRBJ2-7; TRBD1 matches at 11 bases. This CDR3 has 15 amino acids. Trimming removed 4 bases from V and 2 bases from J; junction bases left unmatched: 5. Per germline, CDR1 SGHRS and CDR2 YFSETQ. In DNA, the CDR3 is TGCGCCAGCAGCGTCGGGACAGGGGGAGCCTACGAGCAGTACTTC. Its protein is CASSVGTGGAYEQYF. The full variable domain, in which reference TRBV5-1 and TRBJ2-7 provide the parts outside the CDR3, is KAGVTQTPRYLIKTRGQQVTLSCSPISGHRSVSWYQQTPGQGLQFLFEYFSETQRNKGNFPGRFSGRQFSNSRSEMNVSTLELGDSALYLCASSVGTGGAYEQYFGPGTRLTVT.

The chain joins TRBV7-2 to TRBJ1-2; 8 nucleotides line up with TRBD1. With 5 bases clipped from V and 3 bases from J, the junction kept 2 bases outside the gene matches. The CDR3 is 13 residues long. In germline, CDR1 is SGHTA, CDR2 FQGNSA. CDR3 sequence: CASSPQGDYGYTF. CDR3 coding DNA: TGTGCCAGCAGCCCACAGGGGGACTATGGCTACACCTTC.

This chain links TRBV2 with TRBJ1-2, with D perhaps TRBD1 (5 bases). The germline V and J ends were trimmed by 6 bases and 3 bases, with 14 bases remaining between them. This CDR3 region has 14 residues. Germline CDR1 SNHLY, CDR2 FYNNEI. The CDR3 reads CASRPSRVHYGYTF. In DNA, the CDR3 is TGTGCCAGCAGACCCTCCAGGGTCCACTATGGCTACACCTTC.

J is TRBJ2-1 and V is TRBV27; 9 nucleotides agree with TRBD1. Trimming removed 6 bases from V and 4 bases from J; junction bases left unmatched: 1. The CDR3 covers 13 residues. The germline V gene encodes CDR1 MNHEY and CDR2 SMNVEV (reference sequence). The CDR3 DNA follows: TGTGCCAGCAGGGGGACAGGGTACAATGAGCAGTTCTTC. As protein: CASRGTGYNEQFF.

CDR3 DNA sequence: TGTGCCAGCAGCCCAACCCGGGCAGGGGCTAACGAGCAGTACTTC. This codes for CASSPTRAGANEQYF. The V and J genes are TRBV11-3 and TRBJ2-7; maybe TRBD1 (6 bases). Trimming took 5 bases from V and 5 from J, leaving 19 bases between them. Germline V CDR1 and CDR2: SGHNT, YENEEA. The CDR3 is 15 residues long.

The rearrangement links TRBV9 to TRBJ2-2; tentatively, D is TRBD2 (5 bases). This CDR3 comprises 17 residues. Germline V gene data show CDR1 as SGDLS and CDR2 as YYNGEE. V was clipped by 0 bases and J by 6 bases, with 18 bases between them. For the CDR3, the DNA is TGTGCCAGCAGCGTAGACGTGAGGACTCCCGGTCCCGGGGAGCTGTTTTTT. Encoded protein: CASSVDVRTPGPGELFF.

V and J are TRBV27 and TRBJ2-1; 8 nucleotides match TRBD1. The CDR3 spans 15 residues. Per germline, CDR1 MNHEY and CDR2 SMNVEV (reference sequence). After removal of 6 bases from V and 2 bases from J, the junction contained 6 bases not matched to a gene. The CDR3 spells CASSQSTGAYNEQFF. CDR3 nucleotides: TGTGCCAGCAGCCAATCGACAGGGGCCTACAATGAGCAGTTCTTC.

V is TRBV19 and J is TRBJ2-2; 11 bases are shared with TRBD2. Germline V CDR1 and CDR2: LNHDA, SQIVND (reference sequence). The CDR3 is 19 amino acids. J gave up 2 bases and V 1 base, and 9 bases lay outside the gene matches. The CDR3 DNA follows: TGTGCCAGTAGTATAGTCCCAGGACTAGCGGGCGTTAACACCGGGGAGCTGTTTTTT. The encoded protein is CASSIVPGLAGVNTGELFF. Filled out from reference TRBV19 and TRBJ2-2, the complete variable domain reads DGGITQSPKYLFRKEGQNVTLSCEQNLNHDAMYWYRQDPGQGLRLIYYSQIVNDFQKGDIAEGYSVSREKKESFPLTVTSAQKNPTAFYLCASSIVPGLAGVNTGELFFGEGSRLTVL.

The chain has TRBV28 and TRBJ1-5; D possibly corresponds to TRBD1 (6 bases). This CDR3 is built from 14 residues. Deletions cut 5 bases from V and 3 bases from J, with 11 bases between. The germline V gene encodes CDR1 MDHEN and CDR2 SYDVKM. The CDR3 DNA follows: TGTGCCAGCAGTCCCAGGGGTTACAATCAGCCCCAGCATTTT. Protein sequence: CASSPRGYNQPQHF.

The CDR3 loop is CASSFLERVDTQYF. CDR3 nucleotide sequence: TGTGCCAGCAGCTTCCTAGAACGGGTAGATACGCAGTATTTT. The chain is built from TRBV27 and TRBJ2-3, with D uncertain. The ends were cut back, 6 bases at V and 5 bases at J, with 15 bases in the middle. This CDR3 region has 14 residues. Germline V CDR1 and CDR2: MNHEY, SMNVEV (reference sequence).

The chain uses TRBV28 and TRBJ2-3; tentative D call: TRBD1 (6 bases). The CDR3 loop spans 17 amino acids. V was pared by 3 bases and J by 1 base, with 17 bases between. CDR1 and CDR2 from the germline V gene are MDHEN and SYDVKM. The CDR3 reads CASSFEPQGIRTDTQYF. The CDR3 region has the DNA TGTGCCAGCAGTTTCGAACCTCAGGGGATCCGCACAGATACGCAGTATTTT. The full variable domain, rest sourced from reference TRBV28 and TRBJ2-3, is DVKVTQSSRYLVKRTGEKVFLECVQDMDHENMFWYRQDPGLGLRLIYFSYDVKMKEKGDIPEGYSVSREKKERFSLILESASTNQTSMYLCASSFEPQGIRTDTQYFGPGTRLTVL.

J is TRBJ2-3 and V is TRBV4-3; 12 bases align to TRBD2. CDR3 length equals 16 residues. Looked up from germline, CDR1 is LGHNA and CDR2 is YSLEER. With 4 bases clipped from V and 6 bases from J, the junction kept 8 bases outside the gene matches. The CDR3 DNA reads as TGCGCCAGCAGCCCCCGGACTAGCGGGGAGGGTGATACGCAGTATTTT. Protein sequence: CASSPRTSGEGDTQYF.

The rearrangement links TRBV11-2 to TRBJ2-7, with 9 bases that match TRBD1. CDR1 is SGHAT and CDR2 is FQNNGV in the germline V gene. The V and J ends lost 5 bases and 4 bases, in that order; junction bases with no gene match: 12. The CDR3 loop spans 16 amino acids. CDR3 nucleotide sequence: TGTGCCAGCAGCACGAGGCCGCCGGGACAGGGATACGAGCAGTACTTC. Translation gives CASSTRPPGQGYEQYF.